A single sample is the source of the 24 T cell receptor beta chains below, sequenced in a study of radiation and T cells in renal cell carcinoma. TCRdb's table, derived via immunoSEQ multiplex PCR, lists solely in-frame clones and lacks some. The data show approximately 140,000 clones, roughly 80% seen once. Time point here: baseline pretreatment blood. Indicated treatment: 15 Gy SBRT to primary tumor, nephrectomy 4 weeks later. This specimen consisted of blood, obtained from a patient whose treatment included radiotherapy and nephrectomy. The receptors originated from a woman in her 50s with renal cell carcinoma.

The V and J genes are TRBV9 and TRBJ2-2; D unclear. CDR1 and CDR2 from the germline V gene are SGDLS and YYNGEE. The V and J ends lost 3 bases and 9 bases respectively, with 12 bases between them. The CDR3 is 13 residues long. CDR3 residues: CASSGPRRWELFF. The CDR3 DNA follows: TGTGCCAGCAGCGGCCCCCGACGATGGGAGCTGTTTTTT.

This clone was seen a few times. The CDR3 nucleotides are TGTGCCAGCAGTGACTATCAGTGGTACACCTTC. This gives the protein CASSDYQWYTF. The chain combines TRBV6-1 with TRBJ1-2, with D uncertain. Germline-derived CDR1 and CDR2 are MNHNS and SASEGT. CDR3 size: 11 residues. The V end lost 3 bases, the J end lost 11 bases, and 10 bases lay between the germline ends.

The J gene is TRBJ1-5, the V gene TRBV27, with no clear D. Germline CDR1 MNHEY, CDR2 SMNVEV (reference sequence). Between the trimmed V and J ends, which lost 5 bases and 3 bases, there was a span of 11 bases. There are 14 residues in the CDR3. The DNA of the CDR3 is TGTGCCAGCAGTCTAGGGTCCCTCAATCAGCCCCAGCATTTT. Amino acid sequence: CASSLGSLNQPQHF.

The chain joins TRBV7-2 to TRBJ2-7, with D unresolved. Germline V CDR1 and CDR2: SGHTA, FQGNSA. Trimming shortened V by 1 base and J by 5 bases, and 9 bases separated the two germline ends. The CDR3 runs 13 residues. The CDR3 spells CASSLGQDHEQYF. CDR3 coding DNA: TGTGCCAGCAGCTTAGGCCAGGACCACGAGCAGTACTTC.

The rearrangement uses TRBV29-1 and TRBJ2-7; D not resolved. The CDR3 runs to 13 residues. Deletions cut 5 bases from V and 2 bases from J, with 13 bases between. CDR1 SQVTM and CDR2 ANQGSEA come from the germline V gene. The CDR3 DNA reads TGCAGCGTTATTGGTGGCAGAGCCTACGAGCAGTACTTC. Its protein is CSVIGGRAYEQYF.

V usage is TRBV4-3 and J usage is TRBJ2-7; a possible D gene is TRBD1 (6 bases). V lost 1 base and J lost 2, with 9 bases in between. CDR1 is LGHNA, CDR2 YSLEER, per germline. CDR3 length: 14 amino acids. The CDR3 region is CASSQGRDTYEQYF. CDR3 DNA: TGCGCCAGCAGCCAAGGCAGGGACACCTACGAGCAGTACTTC.

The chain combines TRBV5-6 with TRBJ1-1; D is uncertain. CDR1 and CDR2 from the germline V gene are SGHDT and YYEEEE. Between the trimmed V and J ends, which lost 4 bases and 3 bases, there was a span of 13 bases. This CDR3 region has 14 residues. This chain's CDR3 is CASSGELADTEAFF. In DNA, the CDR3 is TGTGCCAGCAGCGGCGAACTGGCGGACACTGAAGCTTTCTTT.

The DNA of the CDR3 is TGTGCCAGCAGATCGGGGGAGGGGGAGCAGTACTTC. This encodes CASRSGEGEQYF. V gene TRBV27 combines with J gene TRBJ2-7; 7 nucleotides agree with TRBD2. V was pared by 6 bases and J by 7 bases, with 6 bases of the junction left unmatched. Germline V gives CDR1 MNHEY, CDR2 SMNVEV (reference sequence). The CDR3 sequence is 12 residues long.

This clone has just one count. The CDR3 spells CASSPGASNYGYTF. In nucleotides, the CDR3 is TGTGCCAGCAGCCCCGGGGCTTCTAACTATGGCTACACCTTC. The chain couples TRBV7-3 to TRBJ1-2, with D possibly TRBD1 on 5 matching bases. The CDR3 has 14 amino acids. Germline V lookup: CDR1 SGHTA, CDR2 FQGTGA. Trimming pared 5 bases from V and 0 bases from J, leaving 10 bases between.

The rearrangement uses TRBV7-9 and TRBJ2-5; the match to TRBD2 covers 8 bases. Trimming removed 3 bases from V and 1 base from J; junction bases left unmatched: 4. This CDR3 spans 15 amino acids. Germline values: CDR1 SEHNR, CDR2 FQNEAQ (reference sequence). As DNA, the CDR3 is TGTGCCAGCAGCTTGTCTGCGGGGGGCCAAGAGACCCAGTACTTC. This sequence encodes CASSLSAGGQETQYF.

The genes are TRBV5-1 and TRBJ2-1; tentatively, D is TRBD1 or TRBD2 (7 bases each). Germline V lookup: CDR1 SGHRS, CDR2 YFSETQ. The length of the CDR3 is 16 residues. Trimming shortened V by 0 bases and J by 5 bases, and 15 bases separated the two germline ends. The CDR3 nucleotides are TGCGCCAGCAGCTTGGACCCAGGGGGGGGAAACAATGAGCAGTTCTTC. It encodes CASSLDPGGGNNEQFF.

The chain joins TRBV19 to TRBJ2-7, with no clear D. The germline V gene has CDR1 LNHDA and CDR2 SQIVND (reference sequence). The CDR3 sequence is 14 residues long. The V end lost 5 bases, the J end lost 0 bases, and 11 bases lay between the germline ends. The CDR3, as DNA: TGTGCCAGTAGTCCCTTGGCCAACTCCTACGAGCAGTACTTC. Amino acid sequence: CASSPLANSYEQYF.

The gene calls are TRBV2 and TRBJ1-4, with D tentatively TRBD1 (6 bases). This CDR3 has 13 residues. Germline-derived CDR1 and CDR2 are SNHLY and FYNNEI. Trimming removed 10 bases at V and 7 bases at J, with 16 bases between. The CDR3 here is CATYREGSEKLFF. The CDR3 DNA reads TGTGCCACCTACAGGGAGGGATCTGAAAAACTGTTTTTT. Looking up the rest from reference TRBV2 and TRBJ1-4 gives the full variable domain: EPEVTQTPSHQVTQMGQEVILRCVPISNHLYFYWYRQILGQKVEFLVSFYNNEISEKSEIFDDQFSVERPDGSNFTLKIRSTKLEDSAMYFCATYREGSEKLFFGSGTQLSVL.

Written as DNA, the CDR3 is TGTGCCAGCAGTAAGAGATGCTGGCTACAAAGTCGGGCCAACGTCCTGACTTTC. This codes for CASSKRCWLQSRANVLTF. V usage is TRBV27 and J usage is TRBJ2-6, with D unresolved. Germline V lookup: CDR1 MNHEY, CDR2 SMNVEV (reference sequence). The germline V and J ends were trimmed by 5 bases and 5 bases, with 22 bases remaining between them. CDR3 length equals 18 residues.

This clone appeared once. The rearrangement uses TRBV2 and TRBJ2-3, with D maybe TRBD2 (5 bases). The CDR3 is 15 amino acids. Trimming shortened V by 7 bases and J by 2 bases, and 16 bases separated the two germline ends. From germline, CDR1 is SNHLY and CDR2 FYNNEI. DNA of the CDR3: TGTGCCAGCAATCGAAGAGGGTCCAACACAGATACGCAGTATTTT. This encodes CASNRRGSNTDTQYF. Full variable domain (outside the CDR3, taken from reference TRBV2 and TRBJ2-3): EPEVTQTPSHQVTQMGQEVILRCVPISNHLYFYWYRQILGQKVEFLVSFYNNEISEKSEIFDDQFSVERPDGSNFTLKIRSTKLEDSAMYFCASNRRGSNTDTQYFGPGTRLTVL.

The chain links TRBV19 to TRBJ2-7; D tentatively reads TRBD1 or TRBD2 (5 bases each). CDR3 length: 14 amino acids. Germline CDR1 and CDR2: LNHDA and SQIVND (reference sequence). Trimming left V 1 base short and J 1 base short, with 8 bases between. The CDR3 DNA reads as TGTGCCAGTAGTATAGGGGACCAGTCCTACGAGCAGTACTTC. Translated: CASSIGDQSYEQYF.

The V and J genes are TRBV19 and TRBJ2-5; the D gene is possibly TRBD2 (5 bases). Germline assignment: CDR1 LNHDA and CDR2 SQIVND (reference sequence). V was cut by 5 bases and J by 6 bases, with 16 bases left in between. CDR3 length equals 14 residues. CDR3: CASSPPGSRQTQYF. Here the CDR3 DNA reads TGTGCCAGTAGTCCGCCGGGAAGCCGCCAGACCCAGTACTTC.

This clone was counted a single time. The CDR3 here is CASSPQRSGNTIYF. The CDR3 DNA reads as TGTGCCAGCAGCCCACAGCGCTCTGGAAACACCATATATTTT. V usage is TRBV7-8 and J usage is TRBJ1-3; D is uncertain. This CDR3 is 14 amino acids long. Germline V gene data show CDR1 as SGHVS and CDR2 as FQNEAQ. Trimming left V 5 bases short and J 0 bases short, with 8 bases between.

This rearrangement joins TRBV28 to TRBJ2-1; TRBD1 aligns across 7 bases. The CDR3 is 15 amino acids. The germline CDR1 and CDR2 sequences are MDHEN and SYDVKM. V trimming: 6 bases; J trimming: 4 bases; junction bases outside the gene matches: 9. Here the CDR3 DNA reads TGTGCCAGCAGGTCGGACAGGAGAATTTACAATGAGCAGTTCTTC. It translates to CASRSDRRIYNEQFF.

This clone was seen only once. The CDR3 is CASSGGSSGSHEQYF. In DNA form, the CDR3 reads TGCGCCAGCAGCGGGGGATCTAGCGGGAGCCACGAGCAGTACTTC. The rearrangement uses TRBV5-1 and TRBJ2-7; 10 nucleotides line up with TRBD2. The CDR3 length is 15 residues. Germline CDR1 reads SGHRS; CDR2 reads YFSETQ. The junction had 9 bases not matched to a gene; V was cut back by 4 bases and J by 5 bases.

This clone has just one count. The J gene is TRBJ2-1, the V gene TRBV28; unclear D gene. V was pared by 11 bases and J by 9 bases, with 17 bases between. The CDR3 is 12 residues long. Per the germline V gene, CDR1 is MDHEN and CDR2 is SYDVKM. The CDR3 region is CASSETGGEQFF. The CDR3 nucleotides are TGTGCCTCCTCGGAGACTGGCGGTGAGCAGTTCTTC. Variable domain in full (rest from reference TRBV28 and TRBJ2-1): DVKVTQSSRYLVKRTGEKVFLECVQDMDHENMFWYRQDPGLGLRLIYFSYDVKMKEKGDIPEGYSVSREKKERFSLILESASTNQTSMYLCASSETGGEQFFGPGTRLTVL.

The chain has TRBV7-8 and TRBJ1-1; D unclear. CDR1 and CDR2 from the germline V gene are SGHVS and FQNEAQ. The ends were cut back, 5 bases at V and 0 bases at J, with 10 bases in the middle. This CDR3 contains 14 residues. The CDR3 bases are TGTGCCAGCAGCCCGCAGACAATGAACACTGAAGCTTTCTTT. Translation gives CASSPQTMNTEAFF.

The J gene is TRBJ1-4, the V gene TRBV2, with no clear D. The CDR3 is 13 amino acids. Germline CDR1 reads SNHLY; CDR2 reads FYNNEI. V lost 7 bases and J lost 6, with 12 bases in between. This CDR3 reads CASKGTADEKLFF. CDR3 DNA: TGTGCCAGCAAGGGCACAGCCGATGAAAAACTGTTTTTT.

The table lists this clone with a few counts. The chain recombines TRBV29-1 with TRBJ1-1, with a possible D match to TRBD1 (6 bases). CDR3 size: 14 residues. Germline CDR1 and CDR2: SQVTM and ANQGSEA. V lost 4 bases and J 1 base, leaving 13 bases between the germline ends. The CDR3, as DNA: TGCAGCGTTGGCCGGGGGCTGACGAACACTGAAGCTTTCTTT. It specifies CSVGRGLTNTEAFF.